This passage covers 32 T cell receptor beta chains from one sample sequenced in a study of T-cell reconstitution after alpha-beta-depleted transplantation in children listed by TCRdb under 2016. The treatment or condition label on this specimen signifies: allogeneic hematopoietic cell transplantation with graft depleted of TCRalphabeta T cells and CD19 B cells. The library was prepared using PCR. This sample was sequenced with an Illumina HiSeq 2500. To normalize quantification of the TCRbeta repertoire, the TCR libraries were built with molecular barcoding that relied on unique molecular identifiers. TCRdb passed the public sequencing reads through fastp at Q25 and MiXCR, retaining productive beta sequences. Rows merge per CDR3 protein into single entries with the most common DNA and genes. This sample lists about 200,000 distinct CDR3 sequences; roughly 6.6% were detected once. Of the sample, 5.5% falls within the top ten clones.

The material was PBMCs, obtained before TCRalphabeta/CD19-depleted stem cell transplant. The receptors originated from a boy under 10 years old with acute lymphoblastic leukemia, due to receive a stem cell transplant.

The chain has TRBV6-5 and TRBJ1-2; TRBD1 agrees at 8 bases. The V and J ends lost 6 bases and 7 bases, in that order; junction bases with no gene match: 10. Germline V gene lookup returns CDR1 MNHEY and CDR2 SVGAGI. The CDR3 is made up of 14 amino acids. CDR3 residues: CASRRQGQLLGYTF. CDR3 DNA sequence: TGTGCCAGCAGGAGACAGGGGCAATTGCTTGGCTACACCTTC.

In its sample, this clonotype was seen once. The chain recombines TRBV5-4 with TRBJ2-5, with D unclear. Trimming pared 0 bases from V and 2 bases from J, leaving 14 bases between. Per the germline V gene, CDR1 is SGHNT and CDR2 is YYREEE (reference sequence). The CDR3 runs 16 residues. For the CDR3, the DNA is TGTGCCAGCAGCTTGGAGAACGCCGGGCCTCAAGAGACCCAGTACTTC. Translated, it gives CASSLENAGPQETQYF.

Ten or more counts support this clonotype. CDR3: CASSVGQGRDEQYF. In nucleotides, the CDR3 is TGTGCCAGCAGCGTAGGACAGGGCCGGGACGAGCAGTACTTC. This rearrangement joins TRBV9 to TRBJ2-7, with 7 nucleotides matching TRBD1. The CDR3 consists of 14 residues. Trimming at V came to 0 bases and at J to 5 bases, leaving 5 bases not matched to a gene. Germline V gene data show CDR1 as SGDLS and CDR2 as YYNGEE.

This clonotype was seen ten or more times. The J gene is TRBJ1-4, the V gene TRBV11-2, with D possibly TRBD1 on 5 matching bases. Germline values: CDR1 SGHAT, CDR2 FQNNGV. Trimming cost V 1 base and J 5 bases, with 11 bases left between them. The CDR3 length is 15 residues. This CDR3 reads CASSLGAGRNEKLFF. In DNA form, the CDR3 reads TGTGCCAGCAGCTTAGGAGCGGGGCGGAATGAAAAACTGTTTTTT.

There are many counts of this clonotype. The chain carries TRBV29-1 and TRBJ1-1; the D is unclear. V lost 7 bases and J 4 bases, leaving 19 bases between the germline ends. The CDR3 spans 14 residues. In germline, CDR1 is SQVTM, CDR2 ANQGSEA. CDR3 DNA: TGCAGCGCGTCCTGGTCCGGGAAGGGCACTGAAGCTTTCTTT. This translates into CSASWSGKGTEAFF.

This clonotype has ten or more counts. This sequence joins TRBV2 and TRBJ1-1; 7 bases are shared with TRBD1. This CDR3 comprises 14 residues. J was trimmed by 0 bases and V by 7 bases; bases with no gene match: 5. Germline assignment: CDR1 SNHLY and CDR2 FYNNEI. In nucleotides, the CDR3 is TGTGCCAGCACCAGGACAGGCGTGAACACTGAAGCTTTCTTT. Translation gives CASTRTGVNTEAFF.

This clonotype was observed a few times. CDR3 residues: CATSTASHEQYF. The CDR3 DNA is TGTGCCACCAGCACAGCATCCCACGAGCAGTACTTC. The chain uses TRBV15 and TRBJ2-7; D not certain. The CDR3 has 12 residues. Per germline, CDR1 LNHNV and CDR2 YYDKDF (reference sequence). V gave up 4 bases and J gave up 5 bases, with 9 bases separating them.

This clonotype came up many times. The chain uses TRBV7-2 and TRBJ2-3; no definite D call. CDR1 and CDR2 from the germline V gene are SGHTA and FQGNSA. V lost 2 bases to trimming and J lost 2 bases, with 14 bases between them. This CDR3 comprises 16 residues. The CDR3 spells CASSLRPPSYTDTQYF. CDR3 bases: TGTGCCAGCAGCTTACGCCCTCCCTCATACACAGATACGCAGTATTTT.

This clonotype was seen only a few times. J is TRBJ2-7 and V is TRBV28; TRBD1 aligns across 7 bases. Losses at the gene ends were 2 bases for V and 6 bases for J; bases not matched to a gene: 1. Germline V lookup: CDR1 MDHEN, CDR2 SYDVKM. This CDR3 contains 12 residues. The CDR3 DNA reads TGTGCCAGCAGTTTAACAGGGGCCGAGCAGTACTTC. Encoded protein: CASSLTGAEQYF.

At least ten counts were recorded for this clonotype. The DNA for the CDR3 is TGTGCCACCAGTGACACCGGGACAGGGGGGACAGATACGCAGTATTTT. Translating it yields CATSDTGTGGTDTQYF. The chain employs TRBV24-1 and TRBJ2-3, with 11 bases that match TRBD1. CDR1 and CDR2 from the germline V gene are KGHDR and SFDVKD. This CDR3 has 16 residues. V lost 4 bases to trimming and J lost 3 bases; unmatched junction nucleotides: 5.

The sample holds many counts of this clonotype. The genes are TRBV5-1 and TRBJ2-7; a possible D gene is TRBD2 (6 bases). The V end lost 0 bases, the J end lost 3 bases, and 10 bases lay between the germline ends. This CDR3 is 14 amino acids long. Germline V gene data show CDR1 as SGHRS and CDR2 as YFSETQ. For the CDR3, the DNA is TGCGCCAGCAGCTTGGGACGGACTATCTACGAGCAGTACTTC. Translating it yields CASSLGRTIYEQYF.

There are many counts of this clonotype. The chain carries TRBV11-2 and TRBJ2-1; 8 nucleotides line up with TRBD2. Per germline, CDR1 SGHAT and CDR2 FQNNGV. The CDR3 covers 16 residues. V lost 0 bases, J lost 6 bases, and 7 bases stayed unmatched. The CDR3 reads CASSLDGAGGINEQFF. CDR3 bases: TGTGCCAGCAGCTTAGATGGGGCGGGAGGTATCAATGAGCAGTTCTTC.

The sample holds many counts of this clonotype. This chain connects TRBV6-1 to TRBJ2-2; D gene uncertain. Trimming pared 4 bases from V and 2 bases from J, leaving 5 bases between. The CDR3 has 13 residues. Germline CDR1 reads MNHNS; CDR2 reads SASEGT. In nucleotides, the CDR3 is TGTGCCAGCAGTGGACTCAACACCGGGGAGCTGTTTTTT. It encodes CASSGLNTGELFF.

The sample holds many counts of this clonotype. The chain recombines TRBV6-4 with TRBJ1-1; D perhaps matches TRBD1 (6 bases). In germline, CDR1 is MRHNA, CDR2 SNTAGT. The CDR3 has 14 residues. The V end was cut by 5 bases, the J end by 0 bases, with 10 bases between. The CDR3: CASSKGGMNTEAFF. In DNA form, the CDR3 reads TGTGCCAGCAGTAAGGGGGGCATGAACACTGAAGCTTTCTTT.

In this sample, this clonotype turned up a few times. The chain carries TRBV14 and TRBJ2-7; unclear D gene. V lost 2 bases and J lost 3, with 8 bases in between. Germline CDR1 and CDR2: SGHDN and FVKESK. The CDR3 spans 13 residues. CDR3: CASSQFDHYEQYF. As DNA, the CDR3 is TGTGCCAGCAGCCAATTTGACCACTACGAGCAGTACTTC.

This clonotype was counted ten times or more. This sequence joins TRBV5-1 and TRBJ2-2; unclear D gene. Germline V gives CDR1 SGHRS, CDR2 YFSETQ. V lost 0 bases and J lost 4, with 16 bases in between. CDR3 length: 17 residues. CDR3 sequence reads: CASSLVGSIRRTGELFF. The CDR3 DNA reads TGCGCCAGCAGCTTGGTTGGGTCGATACGACGCACCGGGGAGCTGTTTTTT. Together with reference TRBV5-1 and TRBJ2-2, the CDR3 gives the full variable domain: KAGVTQTPRYLIKTRGQQVTLSCSPISGHRSVSWYQQTPGQGLQFLFEYFSETQRNKGNFPGRFSGRQFSNSRSEMNVSTLELGDSALYLCASSLVGSIRRTGELFFGEGSRLTVL.

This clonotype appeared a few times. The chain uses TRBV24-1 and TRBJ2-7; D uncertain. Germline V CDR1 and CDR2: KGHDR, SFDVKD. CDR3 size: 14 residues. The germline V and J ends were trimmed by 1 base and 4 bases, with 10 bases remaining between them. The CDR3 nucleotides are TGTGCCACCAGTGATTTATCCGTGCAGTACGAGCAGTACTTC. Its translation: CATSDLSVQYEQYF.

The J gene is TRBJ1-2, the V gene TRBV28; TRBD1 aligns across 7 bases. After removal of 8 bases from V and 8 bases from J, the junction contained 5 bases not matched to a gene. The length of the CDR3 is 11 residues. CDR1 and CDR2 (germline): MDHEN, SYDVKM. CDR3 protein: CASEQGEGYTF. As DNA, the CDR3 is TGTGCCAGCGAGCAGGGGGAGGGCTACACCTTC.

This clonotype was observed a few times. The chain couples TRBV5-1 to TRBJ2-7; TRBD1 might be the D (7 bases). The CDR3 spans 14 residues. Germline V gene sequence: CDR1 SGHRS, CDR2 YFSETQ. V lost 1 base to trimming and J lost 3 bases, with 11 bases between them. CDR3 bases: TGCGCCAGCAGCTTGAGTCAGGGGGGCTACGAGCAGTACTTC. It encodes CASSLSQGGYEQYF.

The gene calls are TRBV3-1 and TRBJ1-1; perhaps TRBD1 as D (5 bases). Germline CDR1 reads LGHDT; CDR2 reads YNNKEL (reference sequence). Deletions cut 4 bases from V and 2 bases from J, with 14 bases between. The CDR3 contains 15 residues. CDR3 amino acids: CASSPWQGTNTEAFF. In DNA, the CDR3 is TGTGCCAGCAGCCCCTGGCAGGGTACAAACACTGAAGCTTTCTTT.

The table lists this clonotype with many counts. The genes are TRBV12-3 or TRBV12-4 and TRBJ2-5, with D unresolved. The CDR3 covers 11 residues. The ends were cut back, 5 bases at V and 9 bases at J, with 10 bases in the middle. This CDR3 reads CASSHLGPQYF. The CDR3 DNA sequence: TGTGCCAGCAGTCACCTCGGACCCCAGTACTTC.

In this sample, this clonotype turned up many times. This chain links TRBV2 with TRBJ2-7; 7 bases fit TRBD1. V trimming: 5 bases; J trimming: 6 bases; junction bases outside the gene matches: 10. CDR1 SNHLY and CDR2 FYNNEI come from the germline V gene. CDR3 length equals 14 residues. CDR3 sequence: CASSTGTDPLEQYF. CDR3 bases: TGTGCCAGCAGTACCGGGACAGACCCTCTCGAGCAGTACTTC. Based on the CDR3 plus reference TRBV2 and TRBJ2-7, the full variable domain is EPEVTQTPSHQVTQMGQEVILRCVPISNHLYFYWYRQILGQKVEFLVSFYNNEISEKSEIFDDQFSVERPDGSNFTLKIRSTKLEDSAMYFCASSTGTDPLEQYFGPGTRLTVT.

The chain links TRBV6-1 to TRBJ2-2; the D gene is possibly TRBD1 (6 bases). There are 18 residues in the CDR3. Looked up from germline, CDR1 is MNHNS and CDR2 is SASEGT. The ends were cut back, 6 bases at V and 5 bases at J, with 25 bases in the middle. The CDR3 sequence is CASSPPGVGTSGTGELFF. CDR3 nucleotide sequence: TGTGCCAGCAGCCCCCCCGGGGTTGGGACAAGTGGAACCGGGGAGCTGTTTTTT.

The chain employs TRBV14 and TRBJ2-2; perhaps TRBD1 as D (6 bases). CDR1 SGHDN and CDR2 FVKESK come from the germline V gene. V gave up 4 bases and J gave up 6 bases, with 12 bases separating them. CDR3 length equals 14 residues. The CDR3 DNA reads TGTGCCAGCAGCCTTTTACAGGGTGCCGGGGAGCTGTTTTTT. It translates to CASSLLQGAGELFF. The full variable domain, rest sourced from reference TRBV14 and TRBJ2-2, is EAGVTQFPSHSVIEKGQTVTLRCDPISGHDNLYWYRRVMGKEIKFLLHFVKESKQDESGMPNNRFLAERTGGTYSTLKVQPAELEDSGVYFCASSLLQGAGELFFGEGSRLTVL.

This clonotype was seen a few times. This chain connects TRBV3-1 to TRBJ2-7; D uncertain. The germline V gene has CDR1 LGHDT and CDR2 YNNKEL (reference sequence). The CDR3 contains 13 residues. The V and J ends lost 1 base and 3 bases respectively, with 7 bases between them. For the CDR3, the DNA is TGTGCCAGCAGCCAAGCAGTCGACTACGAGCAGTACTTC. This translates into CASSQAVDYEQYF.

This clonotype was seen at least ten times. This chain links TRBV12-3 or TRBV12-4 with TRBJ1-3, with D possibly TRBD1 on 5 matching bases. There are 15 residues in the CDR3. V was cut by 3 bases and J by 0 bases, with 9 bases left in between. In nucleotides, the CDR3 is TGTGCCAGCAGTTTGGGCAGGGTCTCTGGAAACACCATATATTTT. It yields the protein CASSLGRVSGNTIYF.

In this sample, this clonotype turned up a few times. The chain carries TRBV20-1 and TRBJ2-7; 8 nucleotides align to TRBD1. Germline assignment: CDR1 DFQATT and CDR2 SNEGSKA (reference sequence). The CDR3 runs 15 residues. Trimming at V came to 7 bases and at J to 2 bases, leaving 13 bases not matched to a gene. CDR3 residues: CSGRSPGQVTYEQYF. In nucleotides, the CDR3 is TGCAGTGGGAGGTCTCCGGGACAGGTGACCTACGAGCAGTACTTC.

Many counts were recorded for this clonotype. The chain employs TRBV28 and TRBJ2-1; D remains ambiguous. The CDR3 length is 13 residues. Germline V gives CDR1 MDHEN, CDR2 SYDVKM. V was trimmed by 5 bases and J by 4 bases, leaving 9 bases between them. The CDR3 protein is CASSTPPYNEQFF. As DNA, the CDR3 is TGTGCCAGCAGTACCCCCCCTTACAATGAGCAGTTCTTC.

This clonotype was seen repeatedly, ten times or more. CDR3 coding DNA: TGTGCCAGCAGTTTAGGCATGGGGGGGACGAATCAGCCCCAGCATTTT. Residues: CASSLGMGGTNQPQHF. The chain links TRBV12-3 or TRBV12-4 to TRBJ1-5; tentative D call: TRBD1 (5 bases). Trimming cost V 1 base and J 4 bases, with 14 bases left between them. This CDR3 is 16 amino acids long.

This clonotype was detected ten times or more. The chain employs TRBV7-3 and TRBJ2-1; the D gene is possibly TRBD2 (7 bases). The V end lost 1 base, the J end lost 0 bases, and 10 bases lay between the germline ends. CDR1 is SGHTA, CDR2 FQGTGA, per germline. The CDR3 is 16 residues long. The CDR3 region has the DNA TGTGCCAGCAGCTTAATGGGGGGGCTCTCCTACAATGAGCAGTTCTTC. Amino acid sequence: CASSLMGGLSYNEQFF.

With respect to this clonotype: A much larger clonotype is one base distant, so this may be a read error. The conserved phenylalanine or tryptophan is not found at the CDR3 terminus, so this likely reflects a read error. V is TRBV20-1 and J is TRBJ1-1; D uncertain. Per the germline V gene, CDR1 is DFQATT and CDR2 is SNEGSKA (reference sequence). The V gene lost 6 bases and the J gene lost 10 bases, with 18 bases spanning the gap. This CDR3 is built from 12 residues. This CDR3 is CSAKVLVGVAFV. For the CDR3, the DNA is TGCAGTGCCAAAGTTCTGGTCGGGGTAGCTTTCGTT.

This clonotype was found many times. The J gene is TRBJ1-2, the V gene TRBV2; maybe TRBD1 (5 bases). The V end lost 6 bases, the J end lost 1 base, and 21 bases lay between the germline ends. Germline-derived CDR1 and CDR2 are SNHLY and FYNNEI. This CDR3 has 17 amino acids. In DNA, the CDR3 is TGTGCCAGCAGAGGACACTCCCGCCTGCGGAGTAACTATGGCTACACCTTC. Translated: CASRGHSRLRSNYGYTF.